This T cell receptor beta chain comes out of a study of OX40 agonist ivuxolimab in advanced cancers. As for the study in general: Intravenous ivuxolimab at 0.01 to 10 mg/kg was given to patients every 2 weeks. Dose-escalation subjects each had hepatocellular carcinoma, melanoma, renal cell or head and neck cancer.

V dropped 0 bases and J dropped 4 bases, with 6 bases sitting between them. In germline, CDR1 is SGHVS, CDR2 FQNEAQ. This CDR3 has 13 residues. Assay: immunoSEQ multiplex PCR; the TCRdb copy retains only in-frame clones and omits some. The table has 68,000 or so clones, 83% seen once. This clone showed up just once. Source: CD4+ or CD8+ T cells sorted from blood, taken in a trial of the OX40 agonist ivuxolimab. The chain combines TRBV7-8 with TRBJ1-1; no clear D gene. The clonotype originates from an adult with an advanced solid tumor such as melanoma, head and neck, liver or kidney cancer. The DNA for the CDR3 is TGTGCCAGCAGCTTAGCCAGGATCACTGAAGCTTTCTTT. This encodes CASSLARITEAFF.